These 8 T cell receptor beta chains originate from one sample sequenced in a study of Graves' ophthalmopathy and Graves' hyperthyroidism. TCR beta CDR3 amplification used RNA transcripts. A first-round RT-PCR used HTBI primers, followed by a second-round multiplex PCR. TCRdb used MiXCR to reprocess the multiplex PCR reads, holding one entry per CDR3 protein. The sample lists 200,000 to 250,000 distinct CDR3 sequences; 29% were seen once. Specimen: peripheral blood. Source of these receptors: a man aged 45-65 years with Graves' ophthalmopathy.

The rearrangement uses TRBV2 and TRBJ2-4; 9 bases are shared with TRBD2. CDR3 size: 18 residues. V shed 4 bases and J 2 bases; nucleotides not matched to a gene: 12. Germline CDR1 and CDR2: SNHLY and FYNNEI. The CDR3 coding sequence is TGTGCCAGCAGTGGAGCAGCGGGAGGCCCGGCACCCAAAAACATTCAGTACTTC. This codes for CASSGAAGGPAPKNIQYF.

The genes are TRBV4-1 and TRBJ1-5; 7 bases fit TRBD1. This CDR3 has 15 amino acids. The germline V gene encodes CDR1 MGHRA and CDR2 YSYEKL. With 1 base clipped from V and 0 bases from J, the junction kept 0 bases outside the gene matches. The CDR3 protein is CASSQGQGSNQPQHF. CDR3 nucleotides: TGCGCCAGCAGCCAAGGACAGGGTAGCAATCAGCCCCAGCATTTT.

The rearrangement uses TRBV10-1 and TRBJ1-2; D is undetermined. V lost 6 bases to trimming and J lost 7 bases, with 9 bases between them. The CDR3 spans 11 residues. Looked up from germline, CDR1 is WNHNN and CDR2 is SYGVQD (reference sequence). This chain's CDR3 is CASRFRIGYTF. CDR3 DNA sequence: TGCGCCAGCAGATTCAGGATTGGCTACACCTTC.

This clonotype was seen ten or more times. CDR3 in DNA: TGTGCCAGCAGCTCGACTAGCGGGAACTCCTACGAGCAGTACTTC. Encoded protein: CASSSTSGNSYEQYF. The genes are TRBV7-8 and TRBJ2-7; 11 nucleotides line up with TRBD2. Germline CDR1 reads SGHVS; CDR2 reads FQNEAQ. This CDR3 region has 15 residues. Trimming took 4 bases from V and 0 from J; bases not matched to a gene: 2.

This chain uses TRBV7-2 with TRBJ1-1; no reliable D call. The V end was cut by 3 bases, the J end by 0 bases, with 8 bases between. CDR3 size: 14 residues. From germline, CDR1 is SGHTA and CDR2 FQGNSA. The chain's CDR3 is CASSFEALNTEAFF. CDR3 coding DNA: TGTGCCAGCAGCTTTGAGGCGTTGAACACTGAAGCTTTCTTT.

The J gene is TRBJ1-2, the V gene TRBV7-8; 7 positions match TRBD1. The CDR3 consists of 14 residues. The V and J ends lost 6 bases and 8 bases, in that order; junction bases with no gene match: 12. Per the germline V gene, CDR1 is SGHVS and CDR2 is FQNEAQ. CDR3 in DNA: TGTGCCAGCAGTCTCCAGGGGGGGTTCCACGGCTACACCTTC. This sequence encodes CASSLQGGFHGYTF. The variable domain in full, with the rest retrieved from reference TRBV7-8 and TRBJ1-2, is GAGVSQSPRYKVAKRGQDVALRCDPISGHVSLFWYQQALGQGPEFLTYFQNEAQLDKSGLPSDRFFAERPEGSVSTLKIQRTQQEDSAVYLCASSLQGGFHGYTFGSGTRLTVV.

In this sample, this clonotype turned up many times. V is TRBV10-3 and J is TRBJ2-5; TRBD2 matches at 8 bases. Per the germline V gene, CDR1 is ENHRY and CDR2 is SYGVKD. With V trimmed by 3 bases and J by 5 bases, 5 bases remained unmatched. The CDR3 covers 14 residues. This CDR3 reads CAISDQAGAETQYF. The DNA of the CDR3 is TGTGCCATCAGTGATCAAGCGGGAGCGGAGACCCAGTACTTC.

The table lists this clonotype with many counts. The chain employs TRBV30 and TRBJ2-5, with D possibly TRBD1 on 5 matching bases. The CDR3 spans 16 residues. CDR1 and CDR2 (germline): GTSNPN, SVGIG (reference sequence). The V end lost 0 bases, the J end lost 5 bases, and 19 bases lay between the germline ends. CDR3 in DNA: TGTGCCTGGAGTGTGTTCAATGCCAGGGCAAGGGAGACCCAGTACTTC. It yields the protein CAWSVFNARARETQYF.